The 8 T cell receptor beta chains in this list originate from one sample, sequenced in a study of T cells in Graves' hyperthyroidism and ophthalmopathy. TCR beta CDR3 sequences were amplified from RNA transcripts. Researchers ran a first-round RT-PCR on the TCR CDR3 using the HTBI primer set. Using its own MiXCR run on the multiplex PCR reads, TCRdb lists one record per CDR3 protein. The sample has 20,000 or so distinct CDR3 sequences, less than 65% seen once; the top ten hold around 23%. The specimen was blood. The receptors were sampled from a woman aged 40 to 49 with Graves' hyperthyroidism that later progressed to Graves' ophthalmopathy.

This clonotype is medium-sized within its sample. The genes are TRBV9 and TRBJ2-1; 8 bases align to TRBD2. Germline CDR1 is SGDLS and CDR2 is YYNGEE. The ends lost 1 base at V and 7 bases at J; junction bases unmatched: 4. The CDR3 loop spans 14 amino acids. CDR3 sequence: CASSVSERENEQFF. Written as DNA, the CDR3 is TGTGCCAGCAGCGTAAGTGAGCGGGAGAATGAGCAGTTCTTC.

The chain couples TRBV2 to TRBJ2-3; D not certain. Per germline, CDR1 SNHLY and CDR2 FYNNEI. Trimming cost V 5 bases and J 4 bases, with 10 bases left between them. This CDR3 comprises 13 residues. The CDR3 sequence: CASSTHIPDTQYF. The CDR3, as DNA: TGTGCCAGCAGTACCCACATCCCAGATACGCAGTATTTT.

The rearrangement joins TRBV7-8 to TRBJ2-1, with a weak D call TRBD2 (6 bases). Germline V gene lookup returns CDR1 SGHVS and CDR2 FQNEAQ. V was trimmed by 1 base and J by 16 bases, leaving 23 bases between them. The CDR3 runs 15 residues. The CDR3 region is CASSLVAGINTEAFF. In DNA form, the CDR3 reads TGTGCCAGCAGCTTAGTTGCGGGAATTAACACTGAAGCTTTCTTC.

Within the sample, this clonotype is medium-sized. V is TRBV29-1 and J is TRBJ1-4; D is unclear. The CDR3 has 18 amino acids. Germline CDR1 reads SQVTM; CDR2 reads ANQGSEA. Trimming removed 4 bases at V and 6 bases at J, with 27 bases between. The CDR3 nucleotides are TGCAGCGTTGGGAGCGCCTACTATTATGACCGTCACGATGAAAAACTGTTTTTT. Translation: CSVGSAYYYDRHDEKLFF.

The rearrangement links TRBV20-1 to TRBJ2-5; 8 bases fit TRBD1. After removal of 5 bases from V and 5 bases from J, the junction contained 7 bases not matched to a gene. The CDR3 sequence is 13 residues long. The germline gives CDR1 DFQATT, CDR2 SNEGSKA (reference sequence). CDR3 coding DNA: TGCAGTGCTGGGACAGGCCGTTTGGAGACCCAGTACTTC. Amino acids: CSAGTGRLETQYF.

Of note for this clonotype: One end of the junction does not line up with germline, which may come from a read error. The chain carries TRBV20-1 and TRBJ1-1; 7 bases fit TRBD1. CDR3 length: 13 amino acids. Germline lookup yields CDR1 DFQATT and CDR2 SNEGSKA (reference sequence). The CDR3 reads CSPLGGSNTEAIF. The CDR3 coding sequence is TGTAGCCCGCTAGGGGGCAGCAACACTGAAGCCATCTTT.

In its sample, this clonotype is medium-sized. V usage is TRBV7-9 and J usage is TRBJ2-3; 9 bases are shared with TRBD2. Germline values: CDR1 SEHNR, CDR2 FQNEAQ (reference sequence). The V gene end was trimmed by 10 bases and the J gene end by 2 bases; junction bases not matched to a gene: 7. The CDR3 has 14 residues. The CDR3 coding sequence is TGTGCCACCGGGTCTAGCGGGAACACAGATACGCAGTATTTT. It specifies CATGSSGNTDTQYF.

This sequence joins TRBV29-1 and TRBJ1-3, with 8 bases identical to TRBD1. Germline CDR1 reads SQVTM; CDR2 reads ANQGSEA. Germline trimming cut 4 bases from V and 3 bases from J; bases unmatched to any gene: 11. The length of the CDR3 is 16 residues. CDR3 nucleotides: TGCAGCGTTGCCCTACTGGCAGGGGGCCATGGAAACACCATATATTTT. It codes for CSVALLAGGHGNTIYF.